The subject of this entry is one T cell receptor (beta chain). In the same sample, other DNA sequences code for this CDR3. The CDR3 contains 15 residues. CDR1 and CDR2 (germline): SGHTA, FQGTGA. V lost 0 bases and J lost 2, with 9 bases in between. These data are taken from a study of control samples from healthy donors and cancer patients. Method: immunoSEQ multiplex PCR; TCRdb's copy keeps in-frame clones and lacks some. The repertoire consists of some 150,000 clones, with roughly 94% occurring once and the leading ten covering about an eighth. The receptor comes from a man aged 40-49 years in good health. The sample consisted of blood. The chain has TRBV7-3 and TRBJ2-3; D call uncertain. In nucleotides, the CDR3 is TGTGCCAGCAGCTTAACTGGTCTCCTCACAGATACGCAGTATTTT. Translating gives CASSLTGLLTDTQYF.